The 9 T cell receptor beta chains below were found in one sample sequenced in a study of human T cells and chemical hapten exposure. The time point is: patch test 3, about 24 weeks after DPC sensitization. Treatment reported: therapeutic diphenylcyclopropenone sensitization with weekly scalp DPC. Each CDR3 protein gets one entry after TCRdb re-called the RACE reads with MiXCR. Of over 100,000 distinct CDR3 sequences listed, roughly 12% were seen once; the top ten hold around 2.4%. Specimen: whole blood, collected in connection with sensitization to the hapten diphenylcyclopropenone (DPC). The receptors here all came from a woman aged 50 to 60 with alopecia areata. Some clones in this sample may be carry-over from other donors' samples.

This clonotype was counted at least ten times. The V and J genes are TRBV30 and TRBJ2-1; 7 nucleotides agree with TRBD2. Germline lookup yields CDR1 GTSNPN and CDR2 SVGIG (reference sequence). Trimming at V came to 2 bases and at J to 6 bases, leaving 10 bases not matched to a gene. The CDR3 is 15 amino acids. In DNA form, the CDR3 reads TGTGCCTGGAGTCATGGACTAGGTGATAGCAATGAGCAGTTCTTC. Residues: CAWSHGLGDSNEQFF.

This clonotype was seen repeatedly, ten times or more. The V and J genes are TRBV5-5 and TRBJ2-7; D is possibly TRBD1 (5 bases). In germline, CDR1 is SGHKS, CDR2 YYEKEE (reference sequence). V lost 5 bases to trimming and J lost 4 bases, with 19 bases between them. CDR3 size: 15 residues. CDR3 amino acids: CASRTYPDTGYEQYF. In DNA, the CDR3 is TGTGCCAGCAGAACTTACCCGGACACGGGTTACGAGCAGTACTTC.

This chain uses TRBV12-3 or TRBV12-4 with TRBJ1-2; D gene ambiguous. Trimming left V 5 bases short and J 4 bases short, with 11 bases between. The CDR3 is 13 amino acids. The CDR3 region has the DNA TGTGCCAGCAGTGAAACCGTTGGCTATGGCTACACCTTC. Translation: CASSETVGYGYTF.

The CDR3 DNA sequence: TGTGCCAGCAGTCCCTCTTGGACCGAAAACTATGGCTACACCTTC. Amino acids: CASSPSWTENYGYTF. J is TRBJ1-2 and V is TRBV27; D is undetermined. CDR1 MNHEY and CDR2 SMNVEV come from the germline V gene (reference sequence). This CDR3 has 15 amino acids. The V and J ends lost 5 bases and 2 bases respectively, with 15 bases between them.

This chain uses TRBV9 with TRBJ1-4, with 7 bases fitting TRBD1. Per the germline V gene, CDR1 is SGDLS and CDR2 is YYNGEE. J was trimmed by 6 bases and V by 4 bases; bases with no gene match: 3. The length of the CDR3 is 13 residues. The CDR3, as DNA: TGTGCCAGCAGCCCTGGACAGGATGAAAAACTGTTTTTT. Its translation: CASSPGQDEKLFF.

The genes are TRBV9 and TRBJ2-3, with a possible D match to TRBD1 (6 bases). The germline gives CDR1 SGDLS, CDR2 YYNGEE. The CDR3 covers 15 residues. V gave up 6 bases and J gave up 2 bases, with 16 bases separating them. DNA of the CDR3: TGTGCCAGCAACTACAGGGACGGGGTCACAGATACGCAGTATTTT. It yields the protein CASNYRDGVTDTQYF.

Many counts were recorded for this clonotype. The chain uses TRBV5-5 and TRBJ2-7, with 10 bases identical to TRBD2. Germline V gene data show CDR1 as SGHKS and CDR2 as YYEKEE (reference sequence). The CDR3 is 14 residues long. The ends lost 2 bases at V and 7 bases at J; junction bases unmatched: 6. The CDR3 region has the DNA TGTGCCAGCAGCTTCCTAGCGGGAGTGGATGAGCAGTACTTC. It specifies CASSFLAGVDEQYF.

The V call is TRBV6-2 or TRBV6-3, the J call TRBJ1-1; D unclear. The CDR3 extends over 15 amino acids. Looked up from germline, CDR1 is MNHEY and CDR2 is SVGEGT. The ends were cut back, 2 bases at V and 3 bases at J, with 13 bases in the middle. CDR3: CASSYDATGHTEAFF. CDR3 coding DNA: TGTGCCAGCAGTTACGACGCAACTGGCCACACTGAAGCTTTCTTT.

The rearrangement joins TRBV6-6 to TRBJ2-5, with D hard to call. Trimming removed 5 bases at V and 2 bases at J, with 12 bases between. CDR1 is MNHNY and CDR2 is SVGAGI in the germline V gene (reference sequence). The length of the CDR3 is 14 residues. The CDR3 bases are TGTGCCAGCAGTCCGCTGACCGTTCAAGAGACCCAGTACTTC. This sequence encodes CASSPLTVQETQYF.